The 14 T cell receptor beta chains listed next were all sequenced from one sample in a study of vaccination and CD4 T cells after COVID-19. Antigen specificity for these receptors is unknown. Regarding treatment: roughly ten-day PBMC culture with coronavirus spike peptide pools or control peptides (ViraFEST assay). Investigators obtained the unexposed donor's CD4+ T cells before the COVID-19 pandemic (2011-2018). Cultured CD4+ T cell DNA was sequenced using the Oncomine TCR Beta short-read assay. TCRdb recomputed calls from the PCR reads with MiXCR, one row per CDR3 protein. The data hold several thousand distinct CDR3 sequences, with roughly 34% observed a single time. Material for sequencing was CD4+ T cells from blood, cultured in vitro. The receptors originated from a human donor in good health.

DNA for the CDR3: TGTGCCAGCACGCAGCAGGAACAGGGCTTCTACACCTTC. Amino acids: CASTQQEQGFYTF. J is TRBJ1-2 and V is TRBV6-1, with D perhaps TRBD1 (6 bases). Trimming took off 7 bases at V and 10 bases at J, with 19 bases between the two ends. This CDR3 contains 13 residues. Germline V lookup: CDR1 MNHNS, CDR2 SASEGT.

This clonotype is medium-sized within its sample. This chain joins TRBV20-1 and TRBJ2-2; D remains unclear. Trimming took off 1 base at V and 4 bases at J, with 7 bases between the two ends. Germline V CDR1 and CDR2: DFQATT, SNEGSKA (reference sequence). This CDR3 region has 13 residues. This chain's CDR3 is CSARGSGTGELFF. The CDR3, as DNA: TGCAGTGCTAGAGGGTCCGGCACCGGGGAGCTGTTTTTT.

This clonotype was recorded a few times. As DNA, the CDR3 is TGTGCCAGCAGCTTAGATCCCCCCCCGGGATCCGAGCAGTACTTC. This translates into CASSLDPPPGSEQYF. This chain joins TRBV11-3 and TRBJ2-7, with D perhaps matching TRBD2 (5 bases). V lost 0 bases to trimming and J lost 6 bases, with 15 bases between them. Looked up from germline, CDR1 is SGHNT and CDR2 is YENEEA. The CDR3 is 15 residues long.

This clonotype was observed a handful of times. The rearrangement links TRBV10-3 to TRBJ2-2; D is possibly TRBD1 (6 bases). The CDR3 consists of 13 residues. CDR1 and CDR2 from the germline V gene are ENHRY and SYGVKD. V was shortened by 10 bases and J by 4 bases, with 13 bases between the two germline ends. The chain's CDR3 is CANRPGATGELFF. The CDR3 DNA is TGTGCCAACCGCCCAGGGGCCACCGGGGAGCTGTTTTTT.

A few counts support this clonotype. In DNA, the CDR3 is TGTGCCACCAGCAGAGTGGGACAGGGGGCAACAGATACGCAGTATTTT. It yields the protein CATSRVGQGATDTQYF. V is TRBV15 and J is TRBJ2-3, with 12 bases lining up with TRBD1. The CDR3 is 16 residues long. CDR1 is LNHNV and CDR2 is YYDKDF in the germline V gene (reference sequence). J was trimmed by 3 bases and V by 1 base; bases with no gene match: 2.

This clonotype was counted a few times. The gene calls are TRBV7-3 and TRBJ2-3; 9 nucleotides match TRBD2. Looked up from germline, CDR1 is SGHTA and CDR2 is FQGTGA. The CDR3 runs to 14 residues. J gave up 4 bases and V 4 bases, and 3 bases lay outside the gene matches. The DNA of the CDR3 is TGTGCCAGCAGCTCCGGACTAGCGTCAGATACGCAGTATTTT. Translation: CASSSGLASDTQYF.

V usage is TRBV6-1 and J usage is TRBJ1-2; D call uncertain. The CDR3 is 13 amino acids. Trimming took 0 bases from V and 4 from J, leaving 6 bases between them. CDR1 is MNHNS, CDR2 SASEGT, per germline. The DNA of the CDR3 is TGTGCCAGCAGTGAAGCTTGGTCCTATGGCTACACCTTC. Its protein is CASSEAWSYGYTF.

In regard to this clonotype: Compared with germline, one end of the junction differs, possibly owing to a read error. The chain recombines TRBV6-1 with TRBJ1-5; D gene unclear. CDR1 is MNHNS, CDR2 SASEGT, per germline. The CDR3 spans 11 residues. CDR3 bases: TGTGCCAGCAGTGTAACAGTGGACCAAAGTTTT. Translating it yields CASSVTVDQSF.

This clonotype has just a few counts. The chain links TRBV7-6 to TRBJ2-2, with D uncertain. Trimming cost V 5 bases and J 0 bases, with 13 bases left between them. The V gene's germline CDR1 is SGHVS and CDR2 FNYEAQ. The CDR3 totals 16 residues. CDR3 loop: CASSPTAAANTGELFF. CDR3 in DNA: TGTGCCAGCAGCCCCACGGCGGCGGCGAACACCGGGGAGCTGTTTTTT.

CDR3 in DNA: TGTGCCAGCAGTTACTCGAACTGGGAGGGAAAAGCTTTCTTT. Amino acid sequence: CASSYSNWEGKAFF. The J gene is TRBJ1-1, the V gene TRBV6-2 or TRBV6-3; D uncertain. Germline CDR1 and CDR2: MNHEY and SVGEGT. The CDR3 has 14 amino acids. The V end lost 0 bases, the J end lost 9 bases, and 14 bases lay between the germline ends.

This clonotype is hyperexpanded (1% or more) in the sample. The chain recombines TRBV6-1 with TRBJ2-7, with 8 bases identical to TRBD2. Germline trimming cut 8 bases from V and 0 bases from J; bases unmatched to any gene: 9. The CDR3 loop spans 15 amino acids. Germline V CDR1 and CDR2: MNHNS, SASEGT. CDR3 coding DNA: TGTGCCAGCGGGGCGGGGGGCACGAGCTCCTACGAGCAGTACTTC. Its protein product is CASGAGGTSSYEQYF.

Of note for this clonotype: One junction end does not reproduce the germline sequence, and a read error may be involved. The V and J genes are TRBV7-7 and TRBJ2-3, with 7 bases matching TRBD2. Per germline, CDR1 SSHAT and CDR2 FNYEAQ (reference sequence). The CDR3 consists of 14 residues. CDR3 in amino acids: CASSLMGGGDTQYF. The DNA for the CDR3 is TGTGCTAGCAGCTTAATGGGGGGAGGGGATACGCAGTATTTT.

The rearrangement links TRBV6-1 to TRBJ1-6; 7 positions match TRBD1. The CDR3 length is 14 residues. With V trimmed by 11 bases and J by 7 bases, 11 bases remained unmatched. Germline lookup yields CDR1 MNHNS and CDR2 SASEGT. CDR3 in DNA: TGTGCCGGCGGACCGGGACAGAAGAATTCACCCCTCCACTTT. It yields the protein CAGGPGQKNSPLHF.

J is TRBJ1-5 and V is TRBV12-3 or TRBV12-4; D ambiguous. V was pared by 6 bases and J by 3 bases, with 15 bases between. The CDR3 consists of 15 residues. CDR3 in DNA: TGTGCCAGCAGCCTAAGGAACAGTCTCAATCAGCCCCAGCATTTT. Amino acids: CASSLRNSLNQPQHF.